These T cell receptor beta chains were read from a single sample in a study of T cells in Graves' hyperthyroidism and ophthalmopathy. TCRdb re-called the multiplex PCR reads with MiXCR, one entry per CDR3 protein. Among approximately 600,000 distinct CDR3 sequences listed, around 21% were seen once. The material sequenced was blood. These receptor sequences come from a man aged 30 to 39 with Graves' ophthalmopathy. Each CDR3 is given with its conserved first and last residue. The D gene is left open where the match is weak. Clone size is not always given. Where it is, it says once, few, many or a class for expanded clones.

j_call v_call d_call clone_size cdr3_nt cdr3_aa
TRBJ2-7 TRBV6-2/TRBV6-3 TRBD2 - TGTGCCAGCAGCCCCGACATAGCGGGCTCCTACGAGCAGTACTTC CASSPDIAGSYEQYF
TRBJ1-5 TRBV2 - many TGTGCCAGCAGCGCCGGGACGGCGGGTGGTCAGCCCCAGCATTTT CASSAGTAGGQPQHF
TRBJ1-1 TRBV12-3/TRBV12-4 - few TGTGCCAGCAGTCAGATGGGCAGCGTGAACACTGAAGCTTTCTTT CASSQMGSVNTEAFF
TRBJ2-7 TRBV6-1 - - TGTGCCACCGCCCGGGACACTAACTACGAGCAGTACTTC CATARDTNYEQYF
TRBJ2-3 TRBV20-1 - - TGCAGTCCAGCTACAGATACGCAGTATTTT CSPATDTQYF
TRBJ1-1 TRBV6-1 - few TGTGCCAGCAGGAGGGGCGAGTATAAGAACACTGAAGCTTTCTTT CASRRGEYKNTEAFF
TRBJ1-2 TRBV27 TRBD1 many TGTGCCAGCAGTGCCATTTGGACAGGGAGGGATGGCTACACCTTC CASSAIWTGRDGYTF
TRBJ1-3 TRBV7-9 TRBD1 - TGTGCCAGCAGCCGGGGACAGGCCGGAAACACCATATATTTT CASSRGQAGNTIYF
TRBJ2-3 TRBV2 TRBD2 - TGTGCCAGCAGTGAAGCGCTGGGACTAGCGGGAGGAGATACGCAGTATTTT CASSEALGLAGGDTQYF
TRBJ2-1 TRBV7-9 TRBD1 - TGTGCCAGCAGCTTAGCGGTGTGGGAGACAGGGGAAAAGCAGTTCTTC CASSLAVWETGEKQFF
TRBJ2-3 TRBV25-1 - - TGTGCCAGCAGTGCCCCCCGGGACAGCACAGATACGCAGTATTTT CASSAPRDSTDTQYF
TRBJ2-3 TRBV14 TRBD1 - TGTGCCAGCAGCCAAGAGAACAGGGGGGCAGATACGCAGTATTTT CASSQENRGADTQYF
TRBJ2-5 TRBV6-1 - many TGTGCCAGCAGACCAGCAGAGACCCAAGAGACCCAGTACTTC CASRPAETQETQYF
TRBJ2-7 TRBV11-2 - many TGTGCCAGCACCCTTTTTAGCCGAGGCGAGCAGTACTTC CASTLFSRGEQYF
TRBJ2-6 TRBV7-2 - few TGTGCCAGTAGTGGGGACCTTCCGGGCGGGGCCAACGTCCTGACTTTC CASSGDLPGGANVLTF
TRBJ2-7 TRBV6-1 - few TGTGCCAGCAGGACCTCCCCTGTCCACGAGCAGTACTTC CASRTSPVHEQYF
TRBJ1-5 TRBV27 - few TGTGCCAGCAGTTTATGGGGCTCAGGCCAGCCCCAGCATTTT CASSLWGSGQPQHF
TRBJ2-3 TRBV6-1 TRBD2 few TGTGCCAGCAGTCCCTCTCGGCTAGCGGGTGGCACAGATACGCAGTATTTT CASSPSRLAGGTDTQYF
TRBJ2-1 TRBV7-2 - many TGTGCCAGCATGCGATCCGGAGCGCTCGGCTACAATGAGCAGTTCTTC CASMRSGALGYNEQFF
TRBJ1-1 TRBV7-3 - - TGTGCCAGCAGCTTAGGGGGGGCAGACCCAGCTTTCTTT CASSLGGADPAFF
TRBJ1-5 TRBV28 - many TGTGCCAGCAGGGACCGCGACGCCCCTTACAATCAGCCCCAGCATTTT CASRDRDAPYNQPQHF
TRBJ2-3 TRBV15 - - TGTGCCACCAGCAGAAGGGGTAGCACAGATACGCAGTATTTT CATSRRGSTDTQYF
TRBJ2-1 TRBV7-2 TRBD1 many TGTGCCAGCAGCCGGGACAGGGGGCTGGTCAATGAGCAGTTCTTC CASSRDRGLVNEQFF
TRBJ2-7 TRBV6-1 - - TGTGCCAGCGGCCGGGACAACTCCTACGAGCAGTACTTC CASGRDNSYEQYF
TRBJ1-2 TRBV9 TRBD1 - TGTGCCAGCAGCAAGACAGGGGGCCAGAACTATGGCTACACCTTC CASSKTGGQNYGYTF
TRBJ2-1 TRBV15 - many TGTGCCACCAGCAGGCTGAGCAGACTGGGCTACAATGAGCAGTTCTTC CATSRLSRLGYNEQFF
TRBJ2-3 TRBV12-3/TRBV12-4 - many TGTGCCAGCTGGGTGGGAGTAACAACAGATACGCAGTATTTT CASWVGVTTDTQYF
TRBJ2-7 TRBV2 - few TGTGCCAGCACTGGGGATAGGAAGACCTACGAGCCCTACTTC CASTGDRKTYEPYF
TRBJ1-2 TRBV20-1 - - TGCAGTGCTAGAGTCTATGGCTACACCTTC CSARVYGYTF
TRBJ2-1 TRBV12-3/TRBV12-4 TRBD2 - TGTGCCAGCAGCCTCTCCCCTAGCGGTATCTACAATGAGCAGTTCTTC CASSLSPSGIYNEQFF
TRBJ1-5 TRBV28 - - TGTGCCAGCAGTTTAATAGCCCGCAGGTGGGTACAGCCCCAGCATTTT CASSLIARRWVQPQHF
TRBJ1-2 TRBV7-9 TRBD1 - TGTGCCAGCAGTGTGTGGGACAGGGGAGAGAATGGCTACACCTTC CASSVWDRGENGYTF
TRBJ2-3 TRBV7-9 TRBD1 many TGTGCCAGCAGCTTACTAAGGGACAGGGGATCCACAGATACGCAGTATTTT CASSLLRDRGSTDTQYF
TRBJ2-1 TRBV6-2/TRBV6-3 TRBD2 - TGTGCCAGCAGGGGACTAACGGGAGGAAGAAACAATGAGCAGTTCTTC CASRGLTGGRNNEQFF
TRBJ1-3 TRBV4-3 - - TGCGCCAGCAGCCCCGGGACTTCTGCTGGAAACACCATATATTTT CASSPGTSAGNTIYF
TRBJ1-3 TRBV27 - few TGTGCCAGCAGTTTAAGACAGAACTCTGGAAACACCATATATTTT CASSLRQNSGNTIYF
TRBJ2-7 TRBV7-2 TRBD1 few TGTGCCAGCAGCTCCTCCGGGACAGGGGGCTGGGACGAGCAGTACTTC CASSSSGTGGWDEQYF
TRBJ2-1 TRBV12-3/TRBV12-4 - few TGTGCCAGCAGTTTAGCGCCTCACTCCTACAATGAGCAGTTCTTC CASSLAPHSYNEQFF
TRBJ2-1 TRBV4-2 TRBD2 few TGTGCCAGCAGCCAAAGCCCAGCGGGAGTGGTCGATGAGCAGTTCTTC CASSQSPAGVVDEQFF
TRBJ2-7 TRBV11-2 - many TGTGCCAGCAGCTCTAGCTTTGGGAGCTCCTACGAGCAGTACTTC CASSSSFGSSYEQYF
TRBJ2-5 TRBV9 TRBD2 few TGTGCCAGCAGCGCGGATAGCGGGAGCCTGAAGACCCAGTACTTC CASSADSGSLKTQYF
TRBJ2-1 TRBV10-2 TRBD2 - TGCGCCAGCAGTGCTAGCGGGGGCAATGAGCAGTTCTTC CASSASGGNEQFF
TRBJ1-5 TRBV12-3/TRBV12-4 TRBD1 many TGTGCCAGCAGTTTCCAGGGGGTAAGGCAGCCCCAGCATTTT CASSFQGVRQPQHF
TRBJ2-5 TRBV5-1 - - TGCGCCAGCAGCTTACTACCTCGACAAGAGACCCAGTACTTC CASSLLPRQETQYF